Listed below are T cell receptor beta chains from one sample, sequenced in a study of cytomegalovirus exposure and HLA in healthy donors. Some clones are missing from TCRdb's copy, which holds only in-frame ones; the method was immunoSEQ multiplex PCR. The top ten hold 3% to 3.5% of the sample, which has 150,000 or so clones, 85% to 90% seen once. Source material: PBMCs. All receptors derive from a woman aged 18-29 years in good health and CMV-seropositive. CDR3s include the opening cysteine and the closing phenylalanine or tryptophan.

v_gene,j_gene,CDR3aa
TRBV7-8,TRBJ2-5,CASSLVLAETQYF
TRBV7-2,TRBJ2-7,CASSLAGQLPYEQYF
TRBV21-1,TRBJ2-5,CASSYLAVLRETQYF
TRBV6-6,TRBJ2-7,CASSYLGRASSYEQYF
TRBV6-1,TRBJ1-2,CASSERWGQGWYGYTF
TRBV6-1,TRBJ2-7,CASSEGQGLRYEQYF
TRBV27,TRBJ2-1,CASKSIAGRPNEQFF
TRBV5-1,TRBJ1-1,CASSLVWTERTEAFF
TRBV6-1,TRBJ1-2,CASEAGRSYGYTF
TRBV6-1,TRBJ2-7,CASSEVARGLYEQYF
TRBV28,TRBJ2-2,CASSWRRRTGELFF
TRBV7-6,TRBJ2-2,CASSFEGLGDGELFF
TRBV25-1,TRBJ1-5,CASSGATGTSNQPQHF
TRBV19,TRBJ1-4,CASSILRGGATNEKLFF
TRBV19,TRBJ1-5,CASSGQGGGNQPQHF
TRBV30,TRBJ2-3,CAWSPGVARDTQYF